The rows below give T cell receptor beta chains drawn from one sample of a study of Graves' ophthalmopathy and Graves' hyperthyroidism. MiXCR was run by TCRdb on the multiplex PCR reads, yielding one entry per CDR3 protein. The data show 560,000 or so distinct CDR3 sequences, less than 45% seen once. The sequenced sample was peripheral blood or thyroid tissue (not recorded which). Receptors were obtained from an adult man with Graves' hyperthyroidism. Both conserved end residues are part of each CDR3. Each record gives: V gene, CDR3 length, D gene, clone size, J gene, CDR3 protein, CDR3 DNA. A D gene is named only where the DNA matches it firmly. Expanded clones get a size class; other rows say once, few or many, or leave the size out.

>TRBV20-1|15|TRBD1|many|TRBJ2-6
CSARDRGPGANVLTF
TGCAGTGCTAGAGACAGGGGGCCTGGGGCCAACGTCCTGACTTTC
>TRBV7-2|12|TRBD2|-|TRBJ2-7
CASRGGNWAQYF
TGTGCCAGCAGGGGGGGGAACTGGGCGCAGTACTTC
>TRBV6-9|19|-|few|TRBJ1-1
CASSSKVGFSGRRNTEAFF
TGTGCCAGCAGCTCAAAAGTGGGTTTCTCCGGACGCAGGAACACTGAAGCTTTCTTT
>TRBV20-1|12|-|once|TRBJ2-7
CSAPPIRNEQYF
TGCAGTGCTCCCCCGATCCGAAATGAGCAGTACTTC
>TRBV3-1|15|-|-|TRBJ1-2
CASSQGQGSNYGYTF
TGTGCCAGCAGCCAAGGGCAGGGATCTAACTATGGCTACACCTTC
>TRBV6-5|15|-|-|TRBJ2-5
CASSRRTEQRETQYF
TGTGCCAGCAGTCGACGGACGGAACAACGAGAGACCCAGTACTTC
>TRBV10-3|12|-|few|TRBJ2-7
CAFGMNVYEQYF
TGTGCCTTCGGGATGAACGTCTACGAGCAGTACTTC
>TRBV5-1|15|-|many|TRBJ1-2
CASSLGPTTDYGYTF
TGCGCCAGCAGCTTGGGGCCTACGACGGATTATGGCTACACCTTC
>TRBV30|14|-|-|TRBJ1-2
CAWTTTGFSNGYTF
TGTGCCTGGACCACAACGGGGTTTTCTAATGGCTACACCTTC
>TRBV19|16|-|many|TRBJ1-5
CASSISGPGGNQPQHF
TGTGCCAGTAGTATTTCAGGTCCCGGTGGCAATCAGCCCCAGCATTTT
>TRBV6-5|14|TRBD1|few|TRBJ2-2
CASKEQGGTGELFF
TGTGCCAGCAAGGAACAGGGGGGCACCGGGGAGCTGTTTTTT
>TRBV5-6|16|-|few|TRBJ2-5
CASSQKTRTSGETQYF
TGTGCCAGCAGCCAGAAAACGAGGACCTCGGGAGAGACCCAGTACTTC
>TRBV19|16|-|-|TRBJ2-2
CASTQNGGTNTGELFF
TGTGCCAGTACCCAAAACGGGGGGACAAACACCGGGGAGCTGTTTTTT
>TRBV9|17|TRBD1|many|TRBJ2-7
CASSVGDRGRFSYEQYF
TGTGCCAGCAGCGTGGGAGACAGGGGTCGGTTCTCCTACGAGCAGTACTTC
>TRBV29-1|12|-|many|TRBJ1-5
CSATVSNQPQHF
TGCAGCGCGACAGTAAGCAATCAGCCCCAGCATTTT
>TRBV5-6|15|TRBD2|many|TRBJ2-7
CASSSRLAGAYEQYF
TGTGCCAGCAGCTCCCGACTAGCGGGGGCCTACGAGCAGTACTTC
>TRBV10-3|12|TRBD1|few|TRBJ2-3
CATGQGTDTQYF
TGTGCCACGGGACAGGGCACAGATACGCAGTATTTT
>TRBV20-1|13|-|-|TRBJ1-1
CSASPDSGTEAFF
TGCAGTGCTAGTCCCGATAGCGGGACTGAAGCTTTCTTT
>TRBV7-8|16|TRBD1|few|TRBJ2-7
CASSLLGQATNNEQYF
TGTGCCAGCAGCTTATTGGGACAGGCGACTAACAATGAGCAGTACTTC
>TRBV6-1|14|-|many|TRBJ1-1
CASLSQQKNTEAFF
TGTGCCAGCCTAAGTCAACAGAAGAACACTGAAGCTTTCTTT
>TRBV7-2|13|-|once|TRBJ1-6
CASSLARLSPLHF
TGTGCCAGCAGCTTAGCGCGGTTATCACCCCTCCACTTT
>TRBV7-8|16|TRBD2|-|TRBJ2-2
CASSFSGRTNTGELFF
TGTGCCAGCAGCTTTAGCGGGAGGACGAACACCGGGGAGCTGTTTTTT
>TRBV12-3/TRBV12-4|14|TRBD1|many|TRBJ2-7
CASSPGRGLYEQYF
TGTGCCAGCAGCCCTGGCAGGGGGCTATACGAGCAGTACTTC
>TRBV5-4|15|TRBD1|-|TRBJ1-2
CASSEDRGQGGGYTF
TGTGCCAGCAGCGAGGACAGGGGGCAGGGAGGTGGCTACACCTTC
>TRBV19|13|-|-|TRBJ2-5
CASSISGLETQYF
TGTGCCAGTAGTATTTCGGGTTTAGAGACCCAGTACTTC
>TRBV12-3/TRBV12-4|13|-|-|TRBJ1-2
CASSGGSGYGYTF
TGTGCCAGCAGTGGGGGGTCGGGGTATGGCTACACCTTC
>TRBV2|15|-|-|TRBJ1-3
CASRGTSNYGYTIYF
TGTGCCAGCAGGGGAACAAGTAACTATGGCTACACCATATATTTT
>TRBV24-1|15|TRBD1|-|TRBJ2-1
CATSDLTGGYNEQFF
TGTGCCACCAGTGATCTTACAGGGGGATACAATGAGCAGTTCTTC
>TRBV7-9|15|TRBD1|once|TRBJ2-3
CASSRGTGVGDTQYF
TGTGCCAGCAGCCGAGGGACAGGGGTCGGGGATACGCAGTATTTT
>TRBV7-9|15|TRBD1|-|TRBJ1-2
CASSTYTGGSYGYTF
TGTGCCAGCAGCACCTATACAGGGGGCAGCTATGGCTACACCTTC
>TRBV12-3/TRBV12-4|17|TRBD1|many|TRBJ1-1
CASSYPRQGAAASEAFF
TGTGCCAGCAGTTACCCTCGACAGGGGGCGGCTGCGTCTGAAGCTTTCTTT
>TRBV19|13|TRBD1|many|TRBJ1-1
CASRDRRTTEAFF
TGTGCCAGCAGGGACAGACGAACGACTGAAGCTTTCTTT
>TRBV20-1|14|-|many|TRBJ1-4
CSAPPGLGNEKLFF
TGCAGTGCTCCCCCGGGACTGGGGAATGAAAAACTGTTTTTT
>TRBV7-3|12|-|-|TRBJ1-1
CASRGFNTKAFF
TGTGCCAGCAGGGGATTTAACACTAAAGCTTTCTTT
>TRBV5-1|15|-|many|TRBJ1-5
CASRPDSSRGQPQHF
TGCGCCAGCAGGCCCGACAGCAGCCGGGGTCAGCCCCAGCATTTT
>TRBV10-2|16|-|many|TRBJ1-4
CASSESLVLRYEKLFF
TGCGCCAGCAGTGAGTCCTTGGTTCTTCGTTATGAAAAACTGTTTTTT
>TRBV6-6|16|TRBD2|many|TRBJ2-2
CASSYVAGRRTGELFF
TGTGCCAGCAGTTACGTAGCGGGAAGGCGCACCGGGGAGCTGTTTTTT